The 24 T cell receptor beta chains below were found in one sample sequenced in a study of control samples from healthy donors and cancer patients. The protocol was immunoSEQ multiplex PCR, while the TCRdb copy is restricted to in-frame clones and leaves out a portion. The repertoire includes 130,000 or so clones, around 94% of them detected once, and roughly 13% sits in the top ten. The sequencing sample was made of blood. Receptors were obtained from a man aged 40-50 years in good health.

The chain joins TRBV4-1 to TRBJ1-1; D possibly corresponds to TRBD1 (5 bases). The CDR3 sequence is 14 residues long. Germline-derived CDR1 and CDR2 are MGHRA and YSYEKL. Trimming left V 1 base short and J 7 bases short, with 13 bases between. CDR3 amino acids: CASSQVAGGGEAFF. The CDR3 nucleotides are TGCGCCAGCAGCCAAGTCGCGGGGGGGGGTGAAGCTTTCTTT.

The CDR3 sequence: CASRPRLARQETQYF. CDR3 DNA: TGTGCCAGCAGACCGAGGCTTGCCAGACAAGAGACCCAGTACTTC. The chain has TRBV28 and TRBJ2-5; the D is unclear. The CDR3 length is 15 residues. The V gene's germline CDR1 is MDHEN and CDR2 SYDVKM. V lost 6 bases to trimming and J lost 2 bases, with 16 bases between them. The full variable domain, in which reference TRBV28 and TRBJ2-5 provide the parts outside the CDR3, is DVKVTQSSRYLVKRTGEKVFLECVQDMDHENMFWYRQDPGLGLRLIYFSYDVKMKEKGDIPEGYSVSREKKERFSLILESASTNQTSMYLCASRPRLARQETQYFGPGTRLLVL.

As for this clone: One end of the junction varies from germline; a read error may be responsible. As DNA, the CDR3 is TGTGCCAGCAGGGAAGGTCATTCACCCCTCCACTTT. Translation gives CASREGHSPLHF. The chain has TRBV6-1 and TRBJ1-6; no definite D call. CDR1 is MNHNS, CDR2 SASEGT, per germline. The length of the CDR3 is 12 residues.

The CDR3 DNA follows: TGTGCCAGCAGTTACCCGGGGGCGAATCAGCCCCAGCATTTT. Translating it yields CASSYPGANQPQHF. The genes are TRBV6-5 and TRBJ1-5; D possibly corresponds to TRBD1 (6 bases). The CDR3 has 14 residues. CDR1 MNHEY and CDR2 SVGAGI come from the germline V gene. Trimming pared 2 bases from V and 4 bases from J, leaving 9 bases between.

V usage is TRBV2 and J usage is TRBJ1-5; the D gene is possibly TRBD1 (6 bases). Trimming removed 4 bases at V and 4 bases at J, with 8 bases between. CDR1 is SNHLY and CDR2 is FYNNEI in the germline V gene. This CDR3 region has 13 residues. CDR3 DNA sequence: TGTGCCAGCAGTGTACAGGGTAATCAGCCCCAGCATTTT. Protein sequence: CASSVQGNQPQHF.

V and J are TRBV24-1 and TRBJ1-5; D not resolved. The CDR3 runs to 15 residues. The germline CDR1 and CDR2 sequences are KGHDR and SFDVKD. Trimming took 2 bases from V and 0 from J, leaving 7 bases between them. The CDR3 here is CATSDWIYSNQPQHF. The CDR3 DNA reads as TGTGCCACCAGTGATTGGATCTATAGCAATCAGCCCCAGCATTTT.

The chain is built from TRBV9 and TRBJ2-7; D is unresolved. The CDR3 consists of 13 residues. Trimming shortened V by 0 bases and J by 6 bases, and 10 bases separated the two germline ends. Germline CDR1 is SGDLS and CDR2 is YYNGEE. The CDR3 loop reads CASSVALGSEQYF. The CDR3 region has the DNA TGTGCCAGCAGCGTAGCTCTGGGCTCCGAGCAGTACTTC.

In nucleotides, the CDR3 is TGTGCCAGCAGCCTTACAAACAGGGGCGACTATGGCTACACCTTC. This codes for CASSLTNRGDYGYTF. The chain combines TRBV9 with TRBJ1-2; TRBD1 matches at 7 bases. V trimming: 4 bases; J trimming: 3 bases; junction bases outside the gene matches: 9. Looked up from germline, CDR1 is SGDLS and CDR2 is YYNGEE. This CDR3 comprises 15 residues. Drawing the rest from reference TRBV9 and TRBJ1-2, the complete variable domain is DSGVTQTPKHLITATGQRVTLRCSPRSGDLSVYWYQQSLDQGLQFLIQYYNGEERAKGNILERFSAQQFPDLHSELNLSSLELGDSALYFCASSLTNRGDYGYTFGSGTRLTVV.

V usage is TRBV10-3 and J usage is TRBJ1-2, with D hard to call. V lost 4 bases and J 1 base, leaving 10 bases between the germline ends. Germline V gene data show CDR1 as ENHRY and CDR2 as SYGVKD. The CDR3 is made up of 14 amino acids. CDR3: CAISASRYNYGYTF. Here the CDR3 DNA reads TGTGCCATCAGTGCGTCCCGATATAACTATGGCTACACCTTC.

The gene calls are TRBV4-1 and TRBJ1-4; possibly TRBD1 for D (5 bases). This CDR3 is built from 16 residues. Germline CDR1 reads MGHRA; CDR2 reads YSYEKL. Trimming took 0 bases from V and 6 from J, leaving 14 bases between them. The CDR3, as DNA: TGCGCCAGCAGCCAAGAGGTCGGCAGGGTCCATGAAAAACTGTTTTTT. Protein product: CASSQEVGRVHEKLFF.

V gene TRBV15 combines with J gene TRBJ1-2; D remains unclear. The V end lost 4 bases, the J end lost 7 bases, and 19 bases lay between the germline ends. Germline V gene data show CDR1 as LNHNV and CDR2 as YYDKDF (reference sequence). The CDR3 has 15 amino acids. The CDR3 DNA is TGTGCCACCAGCATGCGTAACACCCAAACGGGTGGCTACACCTTC. This sequence encodes CATSMRNTQTGGYTF.

V gene TRBV6-1 combines with J gene TRBJ1-4; D is undetermined. The germline gives CDR1 MNHNS, CDR2 SASEGT. The CDR3 has 15 residues. Trimming pared 0 bases from V and 8 bases from J, leaving 13 bases between. The CDR3 sequence: CASSEAGRQSEKLFF. CDR3 coding DNA: TGTGCCAGCAGTGAAGCTGGGCGACAAAGCGAAAAACTGTTTTTT.

The V and J genes are TRBV13 and TRBJ1-2; no clear D. The length of the CDR3 is 13 residues. Germline V CDR1 and CDR2: PRHDT, FYEKMQ (reference sequence). Deletions cut 6 bases from V and 4 bases from J, with 12 bases between. The CDR3: CASSLAGIYGYTF. The CDR3 nucleotides are TGTGCCAGCAGTTTGGCGGGGATCTATGGCTACACCTTC.

Only one count was recorded for this clone. The chain recombines TRBV7-9 with TRBJ1-1, with D perhaps matching TRBD1 (5 bases). CDR3 length equals 12 residues. The V gene's germline CDR1 is SEHNR and CDR2 FQNEAQ (reference sequence). V was cut by 1 base and J by 8 bases, with 8 bases left in between. The CDR3 bases are TGTGCCAGCAGCTTAGGGGGCAGCGAAGCTTTCTTT. As protein: CASSLGGSEAFF.

The chain links TRBV9 to TRBJ1-6, with a tentative D call TRBD1 (6 bases). Germline lookup yields CDR1 SGDLS and CDR2 YYNGEE. V was cut by 3 bases and J by 6 bases, with 13 bases left in between. This CDR3 has 15 amino acids. Here the CDR3 DNA reads TGTGCCAGCAGCGGGGGAAAGGACAGTAATTCACCCCTCCACTTT. Protein: CASSGGKDSNSPLHF. Together with reference TRBV9 and TRBJ1-6, the CDR3 gives the full variable domain: DSGVTQTPKHLITATGQRVTLRCSPRSGDLSVYWYQQSLDQGLQFLIQYYNGEERAKGNILERFSAQQFPDLHSELNLSSLELGDSALYFCASSGGKDSNSPLHFGNGTRLTVT.

Concerning this clone: Compared with germline, one end of the junction differs, possibly owing to a read error. This sequence joins TRBV9 and TRBJ2-1, with 7 bases that match TRBD2. CDR1 and CDR2 from the germline V gene are SGDLS and YYNGEE. The CDR3 loop spans 15 amino acids. The CDR3: CASGVGAGDYNEQFF. In DNA form, the CDR3 reads TGTGCCAGCGGCGTCGGGGCGGGGGACTACAATGAGCAGTTCTTC.

The chain uses TRBV7-9 and TRBJ1-2; possibly TRBD1 for D (5 bases). The CDR3 has 14 amino acids. The germline CDR1 and CDR2 sequences are SEHNR and FQNEAQ (reference sequence). V gave up 2 bases and J gave up 8 bases, with 15 bases separating them. CDR3 residues: CASSLYGAGSGYTF. DNA of the CDR3: TGTGCCAGCAGCTTATATGGGGCTGGGAGCGGCTACACCTTC.

The CDR3 nucleotides read TGTGCCAGCAGCAACCTCGGGGCGGCCATTCAAGAGACCCAGTACTTC. The encoded protein is CASSNLGAAIQETQYF. V gene TRBV7-2 combines with J gene TRBJ2-5, with D possibly called TRBD1 or TRBD2 (5 bases each). The V end was cut by 5 bases, the J end by 2 bases, with 18 bases between. This CDR3 region has 16 residues. CDR1 SGHTA and CDR2 FQGNSA come from the germline V gene.

This chain uses TRBV10-2 with TRBJ1-2; the D is unclear. Germline CDR1 WSHSY, CDR2 SAAADI. Trimming removed 6 bases at V and 2 bases at J, with 10 bases between. The CDR3 is 13 amino acids. CDR3 DNA: TGCGCCAGCAGCAACAAGAGAAACTATGGCTACACCTTC. Encoded protein: CASSNKRNYGYTF.

The J gene is TRBJ2-7, the V gene TRBV9; D might be TRBD1 (6 bases). The germline V gene encodes CDR1 SGDLS and CDR2 YYNGEE. This CDR3 comprises 14 residues. The V end was cut by 5 bases, the J end by 3 bases, with 15 bases between. The CDR3 bases are TGTGCCAGCAGTCCCCCCGGGGACATCTACGAGCAGTACTTC. Its protein is CASSPPGDIYEQYF.

This clone was recorded once. The CDR3 is CASRPDRVSYEQYF. Written as DNA, the CDR3 is TGTGCCAGCAGACCCGACAGGGTTTCCTACGAGCAGTACTTC. This chain uses TRBV28 with TRBJ2-7; TRBD1 aligns across 7 bases. Unmatched junction bases numbered 6, after V lost 6 bases and J lost 1 base. The CDR3 contains 14 residues. Germline CDR1 and CDR2: MDHEN and SYDVKM.

The J gene is TRBJ2-7, the V gene TRBV5-1, with 8 positions matching TRBD2. Germline CDR1 SGHRS, CDR2 YFSETQ. Trimming removed 1 base from V and 4 bases from J; junction bases left unmatched: 4. The CDR3 runs 14 residues. CDR3 coding DNA: TGCGCCAGCAGCTTGAGATTAGCGGGATACGAGCAGTACTTC. This translates into CASSLRLAGYEQYF. The full variable domain, with the rest looked up from reference TRBV5-1 and TRBJ2-7, is KAGVTQTPRYLIKTRGQQVTLSCSPISGHRSVSWYQQTPGQGLQFLFEYFSETQRNKGNFPGRFSGRQFSNSRSEMNVSTLELGDSALYLCASSLRLAGYEQYFGPGTRLTVT.

CDR3 in amino acids: CASSDLANYGYTF. The CDR3 DNA sequence: TGCGCCAGCAGTGATTTAGCTAACTATGGCTACACCTTC. The chain joins TRBV10-2 to TRBJ1-2; D unclear. CDR1 is WSHSY and CDR2 is SAAADI in the germline V gene. This CDR3 comprises 13 residues. V lost 3 bases, J lost 0 bases, and 5 bases lay in between.

This clone occurred once. CDR3 in amino acids: CASSLRGNGYTF. As DNA, the CDR3 is TGTGCCAGCAGCCTACGGGGTAACGGCTACACCTTC. The chain is built from TRBV4-2 and TRBJ1-2; D unclear. V gave up 4 bases and J gave up 8 bases, with 11 bases separating them. CDR1 LGHNA and CDR2 YNFKEQ come from the germline V gene. CDR3 length: 12 amino acids.